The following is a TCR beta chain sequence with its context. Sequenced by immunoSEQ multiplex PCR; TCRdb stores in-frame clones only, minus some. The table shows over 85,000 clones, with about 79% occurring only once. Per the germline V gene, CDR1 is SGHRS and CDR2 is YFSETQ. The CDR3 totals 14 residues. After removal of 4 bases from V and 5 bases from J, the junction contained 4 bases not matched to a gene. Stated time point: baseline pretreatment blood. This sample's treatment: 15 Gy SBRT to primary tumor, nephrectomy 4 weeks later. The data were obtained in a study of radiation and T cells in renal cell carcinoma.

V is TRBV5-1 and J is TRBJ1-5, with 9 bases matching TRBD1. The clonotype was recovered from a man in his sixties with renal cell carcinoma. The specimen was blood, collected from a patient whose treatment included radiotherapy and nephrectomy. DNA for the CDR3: TGCGCCAGCAGCCCCGACAGGGGGGATCAGCCCCAGCATTTT. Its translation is CASSPDRGDQPQHF. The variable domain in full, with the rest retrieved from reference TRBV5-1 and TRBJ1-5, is KAGVTQTPRYLIKTRGQQVTLSCSPISGHRSVSWYQQTPGQGLQFLFEYFSETQRNKGNFPGRFSGRQFSNSRSEMNVSTLELGDSALYLCASSPDRGDQPQHFGDGTRLSIL.